The rows below give T cell receptor beta chains drawn from one sample of a study of T cells after yellow fever vaccination. Each CDR3 protein is one row after TCRdb ran MiXCR on the 5' RACE reads. The sample has about 320,000 distinct CDR3 sequences; around 10% are singletons. The starting material was CD4+ T cells sorted from PBMCs, obtained 45 days after the yellow fever booster vaccination. Receptor source: a man aged 18 to 29 who received the YFV17D yellow fever vaccine. The CDR3 runs from the conserved cysteine through the conserved F or W. Fields, in order: V gene, CDR3 protein.

v_call: TRBV5-1; cdr3_aa: CASSIDGVDNQPQHF
v_call: TRBV14; cdr3_aa: CASSHVRDRGTEAFF
v_call: TRBV19; cdr3_aa: CASSKGFREAKNIQYF
v_call: TRBV25-1; cdr3_aa: CASSPTDRGEETQYF
v_call: TRBV12-3/TRBV12-4; cdr3_aa: CASTRSGASYEQYF
v_call: TRBV12-3/TRBV12-4; cdr3_aa: CASSLELDAFQGGGYTF
v_call: TRBV6-2/TRBV6-3; cdr3_aa: CASSYSEARPQHF
v_call: TRBV29-1; cdr3_aa: CSAQGSGANVLTF
v_call: TRBV3-1; cdr3_aa: CASSQDFTSAQPQHF
v_call: TRBV18; cdr3_aa: CASSPPTGGSYNEQFF
v_call: TRBV6-2/TRBV6-3; cdr3_aa: CASSEVNLYEQYF
v_call: TRBV3-1; cdr3_aa: CASSLTGGGGYTF
v_call: TRBV12-3/TRBV12-4; cdr3_aa: CASSLEGPLRPHYTF
v_call: TRBV7-3; cdr3_aa: CASSSGTGRSTEAFF
v_call: TRBV4-2; cdr3_aa: CASSQDTLQGAGNYGYTF
v_call: TRBV6-1; cdr3_aa: CASSESSRGGYTF
v_call: TRBV5-4; cdr3_aa: CASRVTGLAGAEQFF
v_call: TRBV5-1; cdr3_aa: CASSLSGGVIQETQYF
v_call: TRBV7-2; cdr3_aa: CASSLVPGGPTGELFF
v_call: TRBV6-6; cdr3_aa: CASEELTLNTEAFF
v_call: TRBV20-1; cdr3_aa: CSARDPTGGIYGYTF
v_call: TRBV18; cdr3_aa: CASSRSPNTGELFF